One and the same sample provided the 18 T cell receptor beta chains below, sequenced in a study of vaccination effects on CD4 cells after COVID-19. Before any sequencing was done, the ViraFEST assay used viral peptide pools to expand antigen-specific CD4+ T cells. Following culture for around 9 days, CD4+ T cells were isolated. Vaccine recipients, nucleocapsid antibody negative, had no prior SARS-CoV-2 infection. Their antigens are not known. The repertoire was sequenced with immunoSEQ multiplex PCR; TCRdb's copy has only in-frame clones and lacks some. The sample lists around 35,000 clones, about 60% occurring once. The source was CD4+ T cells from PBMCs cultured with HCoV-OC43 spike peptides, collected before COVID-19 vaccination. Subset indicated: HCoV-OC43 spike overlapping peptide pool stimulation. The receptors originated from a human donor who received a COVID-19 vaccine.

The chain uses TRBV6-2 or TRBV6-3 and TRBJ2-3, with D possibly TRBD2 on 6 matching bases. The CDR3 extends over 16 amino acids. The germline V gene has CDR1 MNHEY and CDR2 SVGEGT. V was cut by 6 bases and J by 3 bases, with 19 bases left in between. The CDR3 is CASSQPGTLLTDTQYF. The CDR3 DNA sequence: TGTGCCAGCAGCCAACCCGGGACTCTGCTGACAGATACGCAGTATTTT.

The CDR3 protein is CASRAGGTYEKLFF. CDR3 bases: TGCGCCAGCAGGGCTGGTGGGACTTATGAAAAACTGTTTTTT. The V call is TRBV10-1, the J call TRBJ1-4, with a weak D call TRBD1 (5 bases). Trimming shortened V by 6 bases and J by 6 bases, and 14 bases separated the two germline ends. The length of the CDR3 is 14 residues. Germline CDR1 reads WNHNN; CDR2 reads SYGVQD (reference sequence).

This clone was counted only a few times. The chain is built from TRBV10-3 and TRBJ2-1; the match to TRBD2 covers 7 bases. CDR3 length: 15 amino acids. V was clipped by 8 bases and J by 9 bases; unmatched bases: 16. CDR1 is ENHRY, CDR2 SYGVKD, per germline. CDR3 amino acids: CAISGTTERSVEQFF. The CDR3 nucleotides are TGTGCCATCTCCGGGACTACCGAGCGGAGCGTTGAGCAGTTCTTC.

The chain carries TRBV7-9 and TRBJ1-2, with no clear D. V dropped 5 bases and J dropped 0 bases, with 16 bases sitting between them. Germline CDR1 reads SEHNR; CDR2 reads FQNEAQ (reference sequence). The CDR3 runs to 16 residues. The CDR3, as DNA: TGTGCCAGCAGCGGTGGTCCCTCCCGCCCTAACTATGGCTACACCTTC. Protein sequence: CASSGGPSRPNYGYTF.

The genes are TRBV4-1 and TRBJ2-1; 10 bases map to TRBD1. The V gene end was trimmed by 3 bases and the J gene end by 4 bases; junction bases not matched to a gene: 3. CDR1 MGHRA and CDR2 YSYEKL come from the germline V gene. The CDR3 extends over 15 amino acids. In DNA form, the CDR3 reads TGCGCCAGCAGCCAGGGACAGGGGAAGTACAATGAGCAGTTCTTC. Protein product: CASSQGQGKYNEQFF.

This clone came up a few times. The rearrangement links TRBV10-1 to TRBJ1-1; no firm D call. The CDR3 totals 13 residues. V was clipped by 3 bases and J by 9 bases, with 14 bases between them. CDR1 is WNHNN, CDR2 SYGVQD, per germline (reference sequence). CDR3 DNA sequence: TGCGCCAGCAGTGATGATGGGTTGACACAAGCTTTCTTT. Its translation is CASSDDGLTQAFF.

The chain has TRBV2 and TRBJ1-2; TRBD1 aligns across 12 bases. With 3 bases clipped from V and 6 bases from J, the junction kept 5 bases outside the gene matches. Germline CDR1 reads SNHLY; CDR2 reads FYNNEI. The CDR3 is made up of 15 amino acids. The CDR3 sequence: CASSEQGQGADGYTF. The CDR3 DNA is TGTGCCAGCAGTGAGCAGGGACAGGGGGCAGATGGCTACACCTTC.

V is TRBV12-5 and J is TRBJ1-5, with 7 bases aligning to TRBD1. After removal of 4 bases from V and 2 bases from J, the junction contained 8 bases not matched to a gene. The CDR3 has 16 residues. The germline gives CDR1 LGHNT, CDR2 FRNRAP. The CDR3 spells CASGWDGQVRNQPQHF. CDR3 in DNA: TGTGCTAGTGGTTGGGATGGACAGGTCCGCAATCAGCCCCAGCATTTT.

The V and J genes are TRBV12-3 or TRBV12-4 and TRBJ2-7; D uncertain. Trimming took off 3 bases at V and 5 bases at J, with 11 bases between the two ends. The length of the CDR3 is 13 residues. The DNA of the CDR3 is TGTGCCAGCAGTTTGTTTGGGATCCACGAGCAGTACTTC. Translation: CASSLFGIHEQYF.

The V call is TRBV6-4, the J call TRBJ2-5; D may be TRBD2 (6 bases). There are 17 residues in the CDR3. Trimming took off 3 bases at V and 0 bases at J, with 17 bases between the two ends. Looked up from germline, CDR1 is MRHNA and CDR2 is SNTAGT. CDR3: CASSEVGLALYQETQYF. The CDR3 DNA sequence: TGTGCCAGCAGTGAGGTGGGGCTAGCGCTCTACCAAGAGACCCAGTACTTC.

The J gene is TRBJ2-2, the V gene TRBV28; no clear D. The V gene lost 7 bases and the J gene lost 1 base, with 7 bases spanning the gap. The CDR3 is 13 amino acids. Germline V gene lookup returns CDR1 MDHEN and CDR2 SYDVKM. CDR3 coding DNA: TGTGCCAGCATCGATCGGAACACCGGGGAGCTGTTTTTT. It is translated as CASIDRNTGELFF.

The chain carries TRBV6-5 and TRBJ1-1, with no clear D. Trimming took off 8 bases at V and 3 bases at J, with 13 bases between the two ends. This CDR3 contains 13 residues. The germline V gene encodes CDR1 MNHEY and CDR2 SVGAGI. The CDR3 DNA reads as TGTGCCAGCTATGGGTTCTGGGACACTGAAGCTTTCTTT. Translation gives CASYGFWDTEAFF.

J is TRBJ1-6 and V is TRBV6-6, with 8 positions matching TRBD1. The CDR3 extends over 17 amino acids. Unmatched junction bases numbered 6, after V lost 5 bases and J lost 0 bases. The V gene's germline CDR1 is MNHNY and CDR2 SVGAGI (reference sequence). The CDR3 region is CASSRGQGSSYNSPLHF. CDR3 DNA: TGTGCCAGCAGTCGAGGACAGGGTAGCTCCTATAATTCACCCCTCCACTTT.

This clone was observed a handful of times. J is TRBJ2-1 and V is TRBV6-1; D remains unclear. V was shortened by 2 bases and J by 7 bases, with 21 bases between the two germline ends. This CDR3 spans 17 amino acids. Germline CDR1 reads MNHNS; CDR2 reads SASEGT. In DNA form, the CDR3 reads TGTGCCAGCAGTGAAAACGTATGGGAAGTCTACAGTAATGAGCAGTTCTTC. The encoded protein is CASSENVWEVYSNEQFF.

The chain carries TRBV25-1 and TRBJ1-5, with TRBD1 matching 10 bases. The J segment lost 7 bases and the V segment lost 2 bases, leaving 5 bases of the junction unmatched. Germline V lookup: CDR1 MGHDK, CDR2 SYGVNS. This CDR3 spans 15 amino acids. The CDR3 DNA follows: TGTGCCAGCAGTGAACCGGGACAGGGGAACCAGCCCCAGCATTTT. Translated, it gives CASSEPGQGNQPQHF.

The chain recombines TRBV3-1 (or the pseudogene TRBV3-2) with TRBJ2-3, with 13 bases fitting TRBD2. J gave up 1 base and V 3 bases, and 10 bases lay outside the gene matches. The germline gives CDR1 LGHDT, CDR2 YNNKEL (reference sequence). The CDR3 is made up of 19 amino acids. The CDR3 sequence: CASSQGGLAGLWGTDTQYF. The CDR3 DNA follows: TGTGCCAGCAGCCAGGGGGGACTAGCGGGATTGTGGGGCACAGATACGCAGTATTTT.

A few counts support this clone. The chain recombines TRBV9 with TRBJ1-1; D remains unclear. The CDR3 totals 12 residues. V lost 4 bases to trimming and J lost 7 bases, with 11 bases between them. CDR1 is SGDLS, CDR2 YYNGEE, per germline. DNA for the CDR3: TGTGCCAGCAGCTCATACCAGTATGAAGCTTTCTTT. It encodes CASSSYQYEAFF. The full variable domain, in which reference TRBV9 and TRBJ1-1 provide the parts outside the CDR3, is DSGVTQTPKHLITATGQRVTLRCSPRSGDLSVYWYQQSLDQGLQFLIQYYNGEERAKGNILERFSAQQFPDLHSELNLSSLELGDSALYFCASSSYQYEAFFGQGTRLTVV.

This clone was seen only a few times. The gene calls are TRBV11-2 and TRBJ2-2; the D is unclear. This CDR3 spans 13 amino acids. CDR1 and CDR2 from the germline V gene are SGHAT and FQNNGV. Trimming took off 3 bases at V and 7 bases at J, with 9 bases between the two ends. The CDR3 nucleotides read TGTGCCAGCAGCTTTCGGATTGGCGGGGAGCTGTTTTTT. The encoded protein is CASSFRIGGELFF.